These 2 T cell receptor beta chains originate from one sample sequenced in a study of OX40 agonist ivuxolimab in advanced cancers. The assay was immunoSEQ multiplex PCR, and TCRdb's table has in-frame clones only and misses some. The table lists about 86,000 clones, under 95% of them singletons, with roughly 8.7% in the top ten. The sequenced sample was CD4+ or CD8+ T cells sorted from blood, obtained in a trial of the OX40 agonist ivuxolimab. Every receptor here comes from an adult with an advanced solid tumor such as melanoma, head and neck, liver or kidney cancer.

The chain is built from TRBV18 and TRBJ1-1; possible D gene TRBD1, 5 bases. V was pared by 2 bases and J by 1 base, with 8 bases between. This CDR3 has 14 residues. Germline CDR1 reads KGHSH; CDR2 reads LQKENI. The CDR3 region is CASSPGARNTEAFF. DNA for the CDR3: TGTGCCAGCTCACCAGGGGCGAGGAACACTGAAGCTTTCTTT.

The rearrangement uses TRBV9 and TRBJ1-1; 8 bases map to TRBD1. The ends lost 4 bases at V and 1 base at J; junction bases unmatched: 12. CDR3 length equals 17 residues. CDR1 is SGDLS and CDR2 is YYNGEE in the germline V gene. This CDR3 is CASSPTTLGTGNTEAFF. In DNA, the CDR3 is TGTGCCAGCAGCCCCACCACTCTTGGGACAGGGAACACTGAAGCTTTCTTT.